What follows describes a single T cell receptor (beta chain). The data belong to a study of blood T cell repertoires in COVID-19. The germline CDR1 and CDR2 sequences are LGHNA and YNFKEQ. Between the trimmed V and J ends, which lost 1 base and 8 bases, there was a span of 11 bases. This CDR3 spans 13 amino acids. The assay was immunoSEQ multiplex PCR, and TCRdb's table has in-frame clones only and misses some. The sample has some 140,000 clones, 70% to 85% seen once; the top ten hold roughly 9.7%. The chain links TRBV4-2 to TRBJ1-2, with D maybe TRBD1 (5 bases). The clonotype comes from a man in his fifties or sixties who had recovered from COVID-19. Sequenced sample: peripheral blood. CDR3 DNA sequence: TGTGCCAGCAGCCAAGTAGGGGCGGGGGGCTACACCTTC. Encoded protein: CASSQVGAGGYTF.